These 10 T cell receptor beta chains came from one sample sequenced in a study of cytomegalovirus exposure and HLA in healthy donors. The PCR had 60 Vbeta and 13 Jbeta primers. The method was immunoSEQ multiplex PCR; TCRdb's version includes in-frame clones alone and lacks a portion of them. The sample comprises about 86,000 clones, 75% to 85% of which are singletons, and roughly 15% rests with the top ten. The sample taken for sequencing was PBMCs. The receptor set was obtained from a woman aged 40 to 55 in good health and CMV-seropositive.

The J gene is TRBJ2-1, the V gene TRBV18, with D hard to call. Trimming took 6 bases from V and 7 from J, leaving 16 bases between them. The CDR3 is 14 amino acids. The germline CDR1 and CDR2 sequences are KGHSH and LQKENI. The CDR3 spells CASSPSDQKNEQFF. The CDR3 coding sequence is TGTGCCAGCTCTCCCAGCGACCAAAAGAATGAGCAGTTCTTC.

This clone has only a few counts. This rearrangement joins TRBV19 to TRBJ1-1, with D unresolved. The CDR3 runs 11 residues. The germline V gene encodes CDR1 LNHDA and CDR2 SQIVND (reference sequence). The V end was cut by 4 bases, the J end by 7 bases, with 7 bases between. CDR3 sequence: CASSTGVEAFF. The CDR3 nucleotides are TGTGCCAGTAGTACCGGTGTTGAAGCTTTCTTT.

CDR3 in amino acids: CASSIINSNQPQHF. CDR3 sequence (DNA): TGTGCCAGTAGTATAATAAACAGTAATCAGCCCCAGCATTTT. The J gene is TRBJ1-5, the V gene TRBV19; D is unresolved. The ends were cut back, 2 bases at V and 4 bases at J, with 9 bases in the middle. CDR1 LNHDA and CDR2 SQIVND come from the germline V gene (reference sequence). CDR3 length equals 14 residues.

J is TRBJ2-6 and V is TRBV9; 7 nucleotides agree with TRBD1. Germline V gives CDR1 SGDLS, CDR2 YYNGEE. There are 18 residues in the CDR3. The junction had 8 bases not matched to a gene; V was cut back by 1 base and J by 1 base. CDR3 coding DNA: TGTGCCAGCAGCGTAAAGGGGGCTATTCTTTCTGGGGCCAACGTCCTGACTTTC. Translated, it gives CASSVKGAILSGANVLTF.

A few counts support this clone. The chain has TRBV5-4 and TRBJ1-2; maybe TRBD1 (6 bases). Trimming took 1 base from V and 8 from J, leaving 12 bases between them. Germline CDR1 reads SGHNT; CDR2 reads YYREEE (reference sequence). CDR3 length: 13 residues. The DNA for the CDR3 is TGTGCCAGCAGCTTGAAGGCAGGGGACGGCTACACCTTC. It is translated as CASSLKAGDGYTF. Full variable domain (missing parts from reference TRBV5-4 and TRBJ1-2): ETGVTQSPTHLIKTRGQQVTLRCSSQSGHNTVSWYQQALGQGPQFIFQYYREEENGRGNFPPRFSGLQFPNYSSELNVNALELDDSALYLCASSLKAGDGYTFGSGTRLTVV.

A remark on this clone: A junction end diverges from the germline sequence, so it may reflect a read error. V is TRBV4-2 and J is TRBJ1-4; tentatively, D is TRBD1 (5 bases). CDR1 is LGHNA, CDR2 YNFKEQ, per germline. This CDR3 has 16 amino acids. The DNA for the CDR3 is TGTGCCAGCAGCCAGACAACGGCGGGGACTAAGGAAAAACTGTTTTTT. This gives the protein CASSQTTAGTKEKLFF.

This clone was detected only once. The J gene is TRBJ2-3, the V gene TRBV19, with D possibly being TRBD2 (6 bases). This CDR3 has 15 residues. V lost 7 bases, J lost 0 bases, and 14 bases lay in between. Germline CDR1 and CDR2: LNHDA and SQIVND (reference sequence). CDR3 bases: TGTGCCAGTAAGAGGAGGGGAACTAGCACAGATACGCAGTATTTT. Translated, it gives CASKRRGTSTDTQYF.

The gene calls are TRBV6-5 and TRBJ2-5, with a weak D call TRBD1 (5 bases). The V and J ends lost 0 bases and 0 bases respectively, with 8 bases between them. The V gene's germline CDR1 is MNHEY and CDR2 SVGAGI. The CDR3 spans 15 residues. This chain's CDR3 is CASSYSLTDQETQYF. The CDR3 bases are TGTGCCAGCAGTTACTCCCTGACAGACCAAGAGACCCAGTACTTC.

The chain links TRBV5-1 to TRBJ1-5, with D hard to call. Trimming left V 2 bases short and J 0 bases short, with 9 bases between. The CDR3 has 15 residues. Germline CDR1 SGHRS, CDR2 YFSETQ. The CDR3 loop reads CASSLGGLSNQPQHF. The CDR3 DNA sequence: TGCGCCAGCAGCTTAGGCGGGCTTAGCAATCAGCCCCAGCATTTT. Full variable domain (missing parts from reference TRBV5-1 and TRBJ1-5): KAGVTQTPRYLIKTRGQQVTLSCSPISGHRSVSWYQQTPGQGLQFLFEYFSETQRNKGNFPGRFSGRQFSNSRSEMNVSTLELGDSALYLCASSLGGLSNQPQHFGDGTRLSIL.

This clone occurred a few times. Other DNA variants within this sample encode the same CDR3. The chain carries TRBV19 and TRBJ2-1, with 7 bases fitting TRBD2. This CDR3 spans 15 amino acids. CDR1 LNHDA and CDR2 SQIVND come from the germline V gene (reference sequence). Germline trimming cut 1 base from V and 0 bases from J; bases unmatched to any gene: 0. The CDR3 DNA follows: TGTGCCAGTAGTATAGCGGGGGGCTCCTACAATGAGCAGTTCTTC. Amino acid sequence: CASSIAGGSYNEQFF.